This TCR beta chain was recovered during a study of T-cell memory formation after mild COVID-19. Regarding the study as a whole: Mainly CM and EM harbored the contracting CD4+ clones; mainly EMRA harbored the CD8+ ones.

The germline V gene has CDR1 SEHNR and CDR2 FQNEAQ (reference sequence). The CDR3 sequence is 16 residues long. Trimming removed 6 bases at V and 0 bases at J, with 14 bases between. Notes on this clonotype: Antigen: not known.

TCRdb itself ran the 5' RACE reads through MiXCR, one entry per CDR3 protein. The data contain 500,000 to 650,000 distinct CDR3 sequences, less than 25% of them singletons. The V and J genes are TRBV7-9 and TRBJ2-2; no clear D gene. The clonotype comes from an adult woman who had mild COVID-19 (a few samples of this study predate the infection). Cell type and time point are not known. The sequenced material came from PBMCs or a T cell subset sorted from them (not recorded which). The CDR3 DNA reads as TGTGCCAGCAGTTATCCGAGCAACGCGAACACCGGGGAGCTGTTTTTT. This gives the protein CASSYPSNANTGELFF.